A selection of T cell receptor beta chains follows, all from one sample in a study of cytomegalovirus exposure and HLA in healthy donors. Here immunoSEQ multiplex PCR was the method, and the copy in TCRdb shows in-frame clones only, minus some. In all, the sample yields tens of thousands of clones. Sequenced: PBMCs. The receptors originated from a man aged 50 or older in good health and CMV-seropositive. Both conserved end residues are part of each CDR3.

cdr3_aa | cdr3_length | j_call | v_call
CASSLGIGAGANVLTF | 16 | TRBJ2-6 | TRBV5-1
CASSPPGLATYEQYF | 15 | TRBJ2-7 | TRBV18
CASSQDSRDYGYTF | 14 | TRBJ1-2 | TRBV4-1
CASSLRLAGQETQYF | 15 | TRBJ2-5 | TRBV11-2
CASSAGSDTEAFF | 13 | TRBJ1-1 | TRBV5-4
CASSLRGSYNEQFF | 14 | TRBJ2-1 | TRBV7-9
CASSRPRERGPYNEQFF | 17 | TRBJ2-1 | TRBV4-1
CASSFAGNTEAFF | 13 | TRBJ1-1 | TRBV27
CASSDRLSSPLHF | 13 | TRBJ1-6 | TRBV11-3
CASSLSSTGELFF | 13 | TRBJ2-2 | TRBV7-3
CASSLRQGAYGYTF | 14 | TRBJ1-2 | TRBV9
CASSSKNVAFF | 11 | TRBJ1-1 | TRBV5-4
CSVEDSGPRYNEQFF | 15 | TRBJ2-1 | TRBV29-1
CASEGQEIYNEQFF | 14 | TRBJ2-1 | TRBV6-1
CASSPLGQGPFNEQFF | 16 | TRBJ2-1 | TRBV5-1
CASGGRLNTEAFF | 13 | TRBJ1-1 | TRBV7-9
CASSLEISEQFF | 12 | TRBJ2-1 | TRBV7-8
CASSPWTSATDTQYF | 15 | TRBJ2-3 | TRBV7-2
CASSGAGQGNKPQHF | 15 | TRBJ1-5 | TRBV27
CATSRVIRLASTDTQYF | 17 | TRBJ2-3 | TRBV15
CASSSSNTGELFF | 13 | TRBJ2-2 | TRBV5-5
CASSQGEGAGYEQYF | 15 | TRBJ2-7 | TRBV4-1
CASSVAGGTSYNEQFF | 16 | TRBJ2-1 | TRBV9
CASIDRVSQPQHF | 13 | TRBJ1-5 | TRBV28
CASSLHTGNEAFF | 13 | TRBJ1-1 | TRBV7-9
CAWSDGGQNLSGYTF | 15 | TRBJ1-2 | TRBV30